The subject of this entry is one T cell receptor (beta chain). As yet, its antigen is unknown. This entry belongs to a study of identical twins. TCRdb analysed the 5' RACE reads with MiXCR anew, one entry per CDR3 protein. This sample has hundreds of thousands of distinct CDR3 sequences, with 20% to 25% found just once. CDR1 and CDR2 (germline): ENHRY, SYGVKD. The CDR3 consists of 14 residues. Trimming stripped 7 bases from V and 0 bases from J, with 11 bases between. Study-level results: The study drew conclusions from cross-sectional statistical analysis, not from following the same donors. The abundant beta clonotypes from cord blood had fewer insertions, and memory repertoires had none of this.

These data were also reused for a study on T cells expressing NK-cell markers. This second report adds: It was sorted CD3+CD56-NKG2C+, CD3+CD56+NKG2C- and CD3+CD56+NKG2C+ T cells that provided the TCR beta repertoires. The study found dominant NKG2C+ clonotypes at about 1.0-7.0% of CD8+ T cells in six donors.

The chain joins TRBV10-3 to TRBJ2-3; D is possibly TRBD1 (5 bases). Sequencing was performed on CD4+ T cells sorted from blood. The origin of this receptor is a woman younger than 35 in good health. CDR3 protein: CAITSTASTDTQYF. The CDR3 DNA is TGTGCCATCACCTCGACAGCTAGCACAGATACGCAGTATTTT.